This TCR beta chain was sequenced for a study of identical twins. CDR1 is LNHNV, CDR2 YYDKDF, per germline (reference sequence). Germline trimming cut 1 base from V and 3 bases from J; bases unmatched to any gene: 1. This CDR3 is 15 amino acids long. Only a few counts were recorded for this clonotype. TCRdb ran MiXCR on the 5' RACE reads and lists one entry per CDR3 protein. Of some 690,000 distinct CDR3 sequences in the sample, 21% were seen once. These data were also filed under a second study, of T cells expressing NK-cell markers.

Sequencing was performed on PBMCs. The genes are TRBV15 and TRBJ2-7; 12 nucleotides line up with TRBD2. This sequence originates from a woman aged 18-29 years in good health. CDR3 nucleotides: TGTGCCACCAGCAGAGGGACTAGCGGGATCTACGAGCAGTACTTC. It encodes CATSRGTSGIYEQYF.